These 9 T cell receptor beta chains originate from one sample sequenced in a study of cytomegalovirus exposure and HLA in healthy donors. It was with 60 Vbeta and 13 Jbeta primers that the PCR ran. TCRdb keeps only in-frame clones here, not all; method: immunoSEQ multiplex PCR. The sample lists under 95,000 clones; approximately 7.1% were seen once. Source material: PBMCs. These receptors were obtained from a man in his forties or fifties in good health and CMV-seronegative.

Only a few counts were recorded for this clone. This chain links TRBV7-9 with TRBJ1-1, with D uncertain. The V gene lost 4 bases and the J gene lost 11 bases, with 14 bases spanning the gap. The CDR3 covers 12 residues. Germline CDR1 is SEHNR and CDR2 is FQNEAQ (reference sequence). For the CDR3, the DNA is TGTGCCAGCAGCTCTTTGCAGGAGGGTGCTTTCTTT. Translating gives CASSSLQEGAFF.

In DNA, the CDR3 is TGTGCCAGCAGCATGGGACAGACTCCGGAGACCCAGTACTTC. Translation: CASSMGQTPETQYF. This chain links TRBV7-8 with TRBJ2-5; 7 bases map to TRBD1. With 5 bases clipped from V and 5 bases from J, the junction kept 8 bases outside the gene matches. Germline values: CDR1 SGHVS, CDR2 FQNEAQ. The CDR3 length is 14 residues.

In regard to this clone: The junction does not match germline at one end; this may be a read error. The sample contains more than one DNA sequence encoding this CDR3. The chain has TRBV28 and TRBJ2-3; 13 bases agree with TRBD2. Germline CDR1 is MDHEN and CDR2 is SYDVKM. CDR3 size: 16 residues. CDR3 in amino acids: CASSTGTSGEFDTQYF. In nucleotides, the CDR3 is TGTGCAAGCAGCACAGGGACTAGCGGGGAATTTGATACGCAGTATTTT.

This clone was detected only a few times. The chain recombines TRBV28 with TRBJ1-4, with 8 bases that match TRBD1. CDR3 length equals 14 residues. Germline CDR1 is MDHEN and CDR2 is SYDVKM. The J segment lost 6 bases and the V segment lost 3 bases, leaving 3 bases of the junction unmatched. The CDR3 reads CASSFRDRHEKLFF. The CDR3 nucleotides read TGTGCCAGCAGTTTCCGGGACAGGCATGAAAAACTGTTTTTT.

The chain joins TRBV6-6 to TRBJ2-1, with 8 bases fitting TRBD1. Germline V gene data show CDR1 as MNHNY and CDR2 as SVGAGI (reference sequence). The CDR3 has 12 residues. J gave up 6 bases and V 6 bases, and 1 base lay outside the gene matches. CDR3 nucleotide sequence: TGTGCCAGCAGCGGACAGGGCAATGAGCAGTTCTTC. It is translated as CASSGQGNEQFF.

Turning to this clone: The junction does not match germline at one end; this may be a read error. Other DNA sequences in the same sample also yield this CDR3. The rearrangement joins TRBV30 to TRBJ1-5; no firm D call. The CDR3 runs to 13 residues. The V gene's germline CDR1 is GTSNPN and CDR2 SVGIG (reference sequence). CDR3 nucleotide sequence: TGCGCCTGGAGTGGGCGGGGAAATCAGCCCCAGCATTTT. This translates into CAWSGRGNQPQHF.

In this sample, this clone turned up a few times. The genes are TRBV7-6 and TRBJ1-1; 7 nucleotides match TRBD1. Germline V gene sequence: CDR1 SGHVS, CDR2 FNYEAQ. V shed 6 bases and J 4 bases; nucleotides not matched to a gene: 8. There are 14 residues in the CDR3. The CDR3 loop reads CASSPGQRFTEAFF. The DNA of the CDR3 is TGTGCCAGCAGTCCGGGACAGAGGTTCACTGAAGCTTTCTTT.

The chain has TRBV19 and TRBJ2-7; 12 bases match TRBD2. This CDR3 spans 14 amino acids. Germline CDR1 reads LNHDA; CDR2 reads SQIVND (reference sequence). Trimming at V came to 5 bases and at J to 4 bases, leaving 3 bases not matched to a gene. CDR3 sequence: CASSPGLAGYEQYF. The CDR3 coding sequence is TGTGCCAGTAGTCCCGGACTAGCGGGGTACGAGCAGTACTTC. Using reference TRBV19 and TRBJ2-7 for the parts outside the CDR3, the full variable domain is DGGITQSPKYLFRKEGQNVTLSCEQNLNHDAMYWYRQDPGQGLRLIYYSQIVNDFQKGDIAEGYSVSREKKESFPLTVTSAQKNPTAFYLCASSPGLAGYEQYFGPGTRLTVT.

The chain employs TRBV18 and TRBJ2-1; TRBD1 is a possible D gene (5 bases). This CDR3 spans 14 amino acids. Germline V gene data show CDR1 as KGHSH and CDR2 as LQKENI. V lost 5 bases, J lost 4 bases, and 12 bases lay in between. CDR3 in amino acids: CASSIQGSYNEQFF. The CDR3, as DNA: TGTGCCAGCTCAATCCAGGGTTCTTACAATGAGCAGTTCTTC.